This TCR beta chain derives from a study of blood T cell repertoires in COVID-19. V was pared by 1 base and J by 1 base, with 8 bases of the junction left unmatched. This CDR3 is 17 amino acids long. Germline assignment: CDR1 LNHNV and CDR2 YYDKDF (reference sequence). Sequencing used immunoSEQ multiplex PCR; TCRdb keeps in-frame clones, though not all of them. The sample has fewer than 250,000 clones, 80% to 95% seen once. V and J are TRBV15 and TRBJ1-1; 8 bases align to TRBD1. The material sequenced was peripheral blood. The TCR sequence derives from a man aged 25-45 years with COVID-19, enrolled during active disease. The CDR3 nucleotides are TGTGCCACCAGCAGAGGGGGACGGACAGGGCCGAACACTGAAGCTTTCTTT. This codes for CATSRGGRTGPNTEAFF.